This section outlines one T cell receptor beta chain sequence together with its context. Trimming took off 1 base at V and 7 bases at J, with 16 bases between the two ends. CDR3 length: 15 amino acids. The germline CDR1 and CDR2 sequences are SGHTA and FQGNSA. The table came from immunoSEQ multiplex PCR; TCRdb's copy has only in-frame clones and leaves some out. The sample contains more than 350,000 clones, about nine tenths of which appear only once. The entry originates in a study of Ad26.COV2.S vaccination and SARS-CoV-2 variants. Turning to the study itself: Doses of Ad26.COV2.S were injected into muscle once or twice, 56 days apart.

Described treatment: around 19 received Ad26.COV2.S at low or high dose, single or two shots; 5 received placebo; per-sample allocation not given. Day 63 after the first injection of vaccine or placebo was the sampling time. Source: peripheral blood, taken in a trial of Ad26.COV2.S vaccine versus placebo. The chain combines TRBV7-2 with TRBJ1-2; D is ambiguous. This TCR was recovered from a person aged 18 to 59 who received the Ad26.COV2.S COVID-19 vaccine or a placebo. CDR3 region: CASSLGAAFIRGYTF. CDR3 coding DNA: TGTGCCAGCAGCTTAGGAGCGGCGTTCATCCGTGGCTACACCTTC. Based on the CDR3 plus reference TRBV7-2 and TRBJ1-2, the full variable domain is GAGVSQSPSNKVTEKGKDVELRCDPISGHTALYWYRQSLGQGLEFLIYFQGNSAPDKSGLPSDRFSAERTGGSVSTLTIQRTQQEDSAVYLCASSLGAAFIRGYTFGSGTRLTVV.